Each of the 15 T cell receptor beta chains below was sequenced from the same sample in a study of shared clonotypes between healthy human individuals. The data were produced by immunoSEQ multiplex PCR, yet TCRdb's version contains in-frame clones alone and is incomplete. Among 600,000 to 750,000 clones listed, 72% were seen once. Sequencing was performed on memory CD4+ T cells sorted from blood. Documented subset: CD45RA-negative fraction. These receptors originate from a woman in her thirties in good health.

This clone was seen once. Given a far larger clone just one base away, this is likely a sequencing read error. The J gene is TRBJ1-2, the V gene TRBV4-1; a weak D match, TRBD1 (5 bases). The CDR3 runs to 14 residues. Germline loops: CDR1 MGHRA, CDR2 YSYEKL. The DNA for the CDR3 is TGTGCCAGCAGTCAAGAGGCAGGGAGTAATGGCTACACCTTC. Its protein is CASSQEAGSNGYTF.

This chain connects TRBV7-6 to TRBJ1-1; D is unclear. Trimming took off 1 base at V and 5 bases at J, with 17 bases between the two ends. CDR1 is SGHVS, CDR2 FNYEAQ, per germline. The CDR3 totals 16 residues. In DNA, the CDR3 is TGTGCCAGCAGCTTAGACGGCACGATAGTTGGGACTGAAGCTTTCTTT. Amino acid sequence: CASSLDGTIVGTEAFF.

CDR3 sequence reads: CASSINRENYGYTF. CDR3 nucleotides: TGTGCCAGTAGTATCAACCGGGAAAACTATGGCTACACCTTC. V usage is TRBV19 and J usage is TRBJ1-2, with D uncertain. The V and J ends lost 3 bases and 2 bases respectively, with 10 bases between them. The CDR3 covers 14 residues. Per the germline V gene, CDR1 is LNHDA and CDR2 is SQIVND (reference sequence).

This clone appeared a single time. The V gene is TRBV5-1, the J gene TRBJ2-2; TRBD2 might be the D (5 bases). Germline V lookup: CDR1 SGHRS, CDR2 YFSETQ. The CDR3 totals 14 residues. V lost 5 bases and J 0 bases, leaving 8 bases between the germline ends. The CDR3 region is CASRFGTNTGELFF. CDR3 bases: TGCGCCAGCAGGTTCGGGACGAACACCGGGGAGCTGTTTTTT.

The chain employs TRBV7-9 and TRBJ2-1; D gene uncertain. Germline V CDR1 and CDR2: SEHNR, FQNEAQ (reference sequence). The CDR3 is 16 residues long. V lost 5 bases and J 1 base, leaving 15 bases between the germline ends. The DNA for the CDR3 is TGTGCCAGCAGCCCCCGACACGTATTTTCCTACAATGAGCAGTTCTTC. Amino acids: CASSPRHVFSYNEQFF.

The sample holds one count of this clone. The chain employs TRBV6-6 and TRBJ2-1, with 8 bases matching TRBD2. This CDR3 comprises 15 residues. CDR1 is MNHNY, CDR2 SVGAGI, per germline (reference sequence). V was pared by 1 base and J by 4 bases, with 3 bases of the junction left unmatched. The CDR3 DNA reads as TGTGCCAGCAGTTACTTGGCGGGAGGATACAATGAGCAGTTCTTC. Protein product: CASSYLAGGYNEQFF.

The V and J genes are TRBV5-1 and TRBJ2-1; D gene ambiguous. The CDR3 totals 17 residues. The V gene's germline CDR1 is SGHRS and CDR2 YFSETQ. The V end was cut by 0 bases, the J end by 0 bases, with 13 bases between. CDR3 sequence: CASSLVGSGSSYNEQFF. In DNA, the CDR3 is TGCGCCAGCAGCTTGGTTGGGTCTGGAAGCTCCTACAATGAGCAGTTCTTC. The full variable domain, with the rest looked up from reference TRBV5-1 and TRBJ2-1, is KAGVTQTPRYLIKTRGQQVTLSCSPISGHRSVSWYQQTPGQGLQFLFEYFSETQRNKGNFPGRFSGRQFSNSRSEMNVSTLELGDSALYLCASSLVGSGSSYNEQFFGPGTRLTVL.

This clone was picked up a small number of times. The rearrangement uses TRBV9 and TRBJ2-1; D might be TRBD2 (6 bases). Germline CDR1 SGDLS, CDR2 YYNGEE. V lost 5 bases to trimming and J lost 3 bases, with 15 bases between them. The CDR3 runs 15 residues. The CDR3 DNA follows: TGTGCCAGCAGAAGGGGTAGCGGAAACTACAATGAGCAGTTCTTC. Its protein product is CASRRGSGNYNEQFF.

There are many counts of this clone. The CDR3 region has the DNA TGTGCCAGCAGCTCCGACAGCGGGAGCACAGATACGCAGTATTTT. Translated, it gives CASSSDSGSTDTQYF. The chain has TRBV7-9 and TRBJ2-3; TRBD2 might be the D (6 bases). Per germline, CDR1 SEHNR and CDR2 FQNEAQ (reference sequence). Trimming cost V 4 bases and J 0 bases, with 11 bases left between them. The CDR3 is 15 residues long.

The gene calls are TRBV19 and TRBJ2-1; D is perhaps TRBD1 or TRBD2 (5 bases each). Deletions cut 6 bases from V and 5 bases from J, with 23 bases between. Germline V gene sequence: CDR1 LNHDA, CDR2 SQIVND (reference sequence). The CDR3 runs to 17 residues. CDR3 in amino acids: CASRRDRRFVADNEQFF. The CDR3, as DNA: TGTGCCAGTAGACGGGACCGAAGGTTTGTGGCGGACAATGAGCAGTTCTTC.

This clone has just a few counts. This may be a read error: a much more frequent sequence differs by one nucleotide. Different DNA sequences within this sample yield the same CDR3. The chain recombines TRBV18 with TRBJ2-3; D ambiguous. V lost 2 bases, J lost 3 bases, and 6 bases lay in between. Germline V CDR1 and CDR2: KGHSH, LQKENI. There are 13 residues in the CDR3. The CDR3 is CASSPGVTDTQYF. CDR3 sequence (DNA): TGTGCCAGCTCACCAGGGGTGACAGATACGCAGTATTTT.

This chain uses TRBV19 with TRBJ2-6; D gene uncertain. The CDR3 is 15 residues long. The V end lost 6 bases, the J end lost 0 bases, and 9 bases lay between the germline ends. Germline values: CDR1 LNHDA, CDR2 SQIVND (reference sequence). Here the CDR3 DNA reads TGTGCCAGTAGCCCAATTTACTCTGGGGCCAACGTCCTGACTTTC. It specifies CASSPIYSGANVLTF.

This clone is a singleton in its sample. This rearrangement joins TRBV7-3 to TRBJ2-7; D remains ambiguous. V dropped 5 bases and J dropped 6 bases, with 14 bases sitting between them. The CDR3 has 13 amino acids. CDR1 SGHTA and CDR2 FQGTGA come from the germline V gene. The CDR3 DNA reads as TGTGCCAGCAGCCAAGGCCCTCCTGGCGAGCAGTACTTC. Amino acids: CASSQGPPGEQYF.

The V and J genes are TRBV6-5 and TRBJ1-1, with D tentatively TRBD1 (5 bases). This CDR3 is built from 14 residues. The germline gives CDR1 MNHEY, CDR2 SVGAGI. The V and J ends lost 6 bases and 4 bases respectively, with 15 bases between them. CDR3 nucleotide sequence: TGTGCCAGCAGAGACCAGGGTCGTGTCACTGAAGCTTTCTTT. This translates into CASRDQGRVTEAFF.

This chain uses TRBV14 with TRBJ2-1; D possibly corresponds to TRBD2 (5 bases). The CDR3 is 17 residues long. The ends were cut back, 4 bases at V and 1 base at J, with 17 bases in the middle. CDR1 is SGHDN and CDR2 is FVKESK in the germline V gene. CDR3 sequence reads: CASSRGRGGGSYNEQFF. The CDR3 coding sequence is TGTGCCAGCAGCCGAGGGCGCGGAGGTGGGTCCTACAATGAGCAGTTCTTC.